Listed here are 21 T cell receptor beta chains from one sample, sequenced in a study of PD-1 blockade in classical Hodgkin lymphoma. Some clones are missing from TCRdb's copy, which holds only in-frame ones; the method was immunoSEQ multiplex PCR. The table includes more than 35,000 clones, almost 90% detected once. Each patient relapsed following autologous stem cell transplantation, and prior brentuximab vedotin exposure differed. Source: peripheral blood mononuclear cells (PBMCs), taken before the second cycle of nivolumab. The source of these receptors is a human donor with classical Hodgkin lymphoma.

This chain connects TRBV6-1 to TRBJ2-7; 8 bases line up with TRBD1. The CDR3 runs to 13 residues. V was clipped by 8 bases and J by 4 bases; unmatched bases: 7. Germline V gives CDR1 MNHNS, CDR2 SASEGT. The CDR3 spells CASGAGGLYEQYF. Written as DNA, the CDR3 is TGTGCCAGCGGGGCAGGGGGCTTATACGAGCAGTACTTC.

DNA of the CDR3: TGTGCCAGCAGCTTGTGGGGGAAGCGGGAGCCGAACACCGGGGAGCTGTTTTTT. Residues: CASSLWGKREPNTGELFF. The chain employs TRBV7-9 and TRBJ2-2, with TRBD2 matching over 8 bases. This CDR3 comprises 18 residues. In germline, CDR1 is SEHNR, CDR2 FQNEAQ (reference sequence). J lost 0 bases, V lost 3 bases, and 9 bases had no gene match.

The chain has TRBV5-1 and TRBJ2-7, with D maybe TRBD1 (6 bases). V was shortened by 4 bases and J by 1 base, with 9 bases between the two germline ends. CDR3 length: 13 amino acids. Germline V gene sequence: CDR1 SGHRS, CDR2 YFSETQ. The CDR3, as DNA: TGCGCCAGCAGCCAGGACAGATCCTACGAGCAGTACTTC. Translating it yields CASSQDRSYEQYF.

The chain uses TRBV5-6 and TRBJ1-2; TRBD1 agrees at 11 bases. The CDR3 has 14 residues. Germline CDR1 reads SGHDT; CDR2 reads YYEEEE. With 4 bases clipped from V and 7 bases from J, the junction kept 6 bases outside the gene matches. The CDR3 region is CASSGQGAEGGYTF. The CDR3 DNA is TGTGCCAGCAGCGGACAGGGGGCTGAGGGTGGCTACACCTTC.

V and J are TRBV4-2 and TRBJ1-1, with 7 bases lining up with TRBD1. Germline trimming cut 4 bases from V and 13 bases from J; bases unmatched to any gene: 6. The CDR3 spans 11 residues. Germline V CDR1 and CDR2: LGHNA, YNFKEQ. The CDR3 region has the DNA TGTGCCAGCAGCCGCCGGGACAGCTGTTTCTTT. Its translation: CASSRRDSCFF.

This chain links TRBV7-2 with TRBJ2-1; D gene ambiguous. V was clipped by 8 bases and J by 3 bases, with 11 bases between them. The CDR3 loop spans 13 amino acids. The germline V gene has CDR1 SGHTA and CDR2 FQGNSA. The CDR3 DNA is TGTGCCAGCCGCCGAGTCCTCTACAATGAGCAGTTCTTC. Protein product: CASRRVLYNEQFF.

This rearrangement joins TRBV6-1 to TRBJ2-6; no definite D call. CDR3 length: 14 amino acids. The germline V gene encodes CDR1 MNHNS and CDR2 SASEGT. The germline V and J ends were trimmed by 1 base and 4 bases, with 5 bases remaining between them. CDR3 bases: TGTGCCAGCAGTGAAGATTCCGGGGCCAACGTCCTGACTTTC. This sequence encodes CASSEDSGANVLTF.

V usage is TRBV5-6 and J usage is TRBJ2-4; 9 nucleotides agree with TRBD1. CDR1 and CDR2 from the germline V gene are SGHDT and YYEEEE. The V gene end was trimmed by 4 bases and the J gene end by 2 bases; junction bases not matched to a gene: 13. The CDR3 is made up of 18 amino acids. CDR3 bases: TGTGCCAGCAGCCGCTCTTCAACAGGGGGCTTGTCCAAAAACATTCAGTACTTC. Encoded protein: CASSRSSTGGLSKNIQYF.

CDR3: CASSLGDRASADTQYF. The CDR3, as DNA: TGTGCCAGCAGCTTAGGGGACAGGGCGTCCGCAGATACGCAGTATTTT. The chain joins TRBV7-9 to TRBJ2-3; 9 nucleotides align to TRBD1. CDR1 and CDR2 (germline): SEHNR, FQNEAQ (reference sequence). Unmatched junction bases numbered 6, after V lost 1 base and J lost 4 bases. This CDR3 comprises 16 residues.

This chain joins TRBV29-1 and TRBJ2-3; 7 nucleotides match TRBD1. The germline V gene encodes CDR1 SQVTM and CDR2 ANQGSEA. CDR3 length: 14 residues. V trimming: 4 bases; J trimming: 4 bases; junction bases outside the gene matches: 8. The CDR3, as DNA: TGCAGCGTTGCGACAGGGCTCGCAGCAGATACGCAGTATTTT. Its protein product is CSVATGLAADTQYF.

The CDR3 here is CASSLGGYEEKLFF. The CDR3 coding sequence is TGTGCCAGCAGCTTAGGGGGATACGAAGAAAAACTGTTTTTT. J is TRBJ1-4 and V is TRBV11-3, with D unresolved. This CDR3 has 14 residues. Germline CDR1 and CDR2: SGHNT and YENEEA. V lost 1 base, J lost 8 bases, and 11 bases lay in between.

The rearrangement links TRBV10-1 to TRBJ2-1, with 11 bases aligning to TRBD2. The length of the CDR3 is 15 residues. Trimming removed 3 bases from V and 7 bases from J; junction bases left unmatched: 5. Germline CDR1 reads WNHNN; CDR2 reads SYGVQD (reference sequence). CDR3 DNA sequence: TGCGCCAGCAGTGAACTAGCGGGAGTATTAAATGAGCAGTTCTTC. It is translated as CASSELAGVLNEQFF.

The chain has TRBV15 and TRBJ2-5; possibly TRBD2 for D (5 bases). Trimming left V 1 base short and J 5 bases short, with 20 bases between. The CDR3 covers 17 residues. Germline values: CDR1 LNHNV, CDR2 YYDKDF (reference sequence). CDR3 region: CATSRGVAGLTRETQYF. Here the CDR3 DNA reads TGTGCCACCAGCAGAGGGGTTGCGGGTCTAACTAGGGAGACCCAGTACTTC. Variable domain in full (rest from reference TRBV15 and TRBJ2-5): DAMVIQNPRYQVTQFGKPVTLSCSQTLNHNVMYWYQQKSSQAPKLLFHYYDKDFNNEADTPDNFQSRRPNTSFCFLDIRSPGLGDTAMYLCATSRGVAGLTRETQYFGPGTRLLVL.

The V call is TRBV5-1, the J call TRBJ2-7; D not certain. Per germline, CDR1 SGHRS and CDR2 YFSETQ. The CDR3 totals 11 residues. V lost 5 bases and J 2 bases, leaving 5 bases between the germline ends. CDR3 in amino acids: CASSGAYEQYF. For the CDR3, the DNA is TGCGCCAGCAGTGGGGCCTACGAGCAGTACTTC.

The rearrangement links TRBV27 to TRBJ2-5, with D hard to call. With 5 bases removed from V and 3 bases from J, the gap between germline ends came to 4 bases. The CDR3 is 11 residues long. CDR1 is MNHEY, CDR2 SMNVEV, per germline (reference sequence). The DNA of the CDR3 is TGTGCCAGCAGTCCCAAAGAGACCCAGTACTTC. Residues: CASSPKETQYF.

V usage is TRBV28 and J usage is TRBJ2-3, with 7 bases aligning to TRBD1. J lost 3 bases, V lost 7 bases, and 7 bases had no gene match. Germline lookup yields CDR1 MDHEN and CDR2 SYDVKM. This CDR3 has 14 amino acids. The DNA of the CDR3 is TGTGCCAGCAACCCAGTGACAGGGACAGATACGCAGTATTTT. Translating it yields CASNPVTGTDTQYF.

The rearrangement joins TRBV7-2 to TRBJ2-1; 12 bases match TRBD2. This CDR3 comprises 18 residues. J was trimmed by 5 bases and V by 5 bases; bases with no gene match: 13. Germline CDR1 and CDR2: SGHTA and FQGNSA. The CDR3 reads CASSPRTSGIRTNNEQFF. CDR3 DNA sequence: TGTGCCAGCAGCCCGAGGACTAGCGGGATACGTACGAACAATGAGCAGTTCTTC.

This clone was observed once. The chain combines TRBV27 with TRBJ2-3; either TRBD1 or TRBD2 may supply D (5 bases each). Germline-derived CDR1 and CDR2 are MNHEY and SMNVEV (reference sequence). The CDR3 spans 13 residues. The V gene lost 6 bases and the J gene lost 2 bases, with 9 bases spanning the gap. CDR3 protein: CASRRGATDTQYF. The CDR3 DNA follows: TGTGCCAGCAGGAGAGGGGCCACAGATACGCAGTATTTT.

The rearrangement joins TRBV6-5 to TRBJ2-3; TRBD2 is a possible D gene (6 bases). This CDR3 contains 12 residues. V was pared by 5 bases and J by 6 bases, with 9 bases between. CDR1 is MNHEY and CDR2 is SVGAGI in the germline V gene. The CDR3 region has the DNA TGTGCCAGCAGTCCGGGACTCGATACGCAGTATTTT. It translates to CASSPGLDTQYF.

This chain connects TRBV9 to TRBJ1-3; 7 bases are a match to TRBD1. The CDR3 is 14 amino acids. The V gene end was trimmed by 3 bases and the J gene end by 4 bases; junction bases not matched to a gene: 4. CDR1 SGDLS and CDR2 YYNGEE come from the germline V gene. CDR3 amino acids: CASSARTGGNTIYF. The CDR3 DNA reads TGTGCCAGCAGCGCCAGGACAGGAGGAAACACCATATATTTT.

The chain links TRBV7-3 to TRBJ1-2; D gene unclear. Germline V lookup: CDR1 SGHTA, CDR2 FQGTGA. The V and J ends lost 0 bases and 0 bases respectively, with 2 bases between them. The CDR3 covers 13 residues. This CDR3 is CASSLTPNYGYTF. The CDR3 DNA sequence: TGTGCCAGCAGCTTAACACCTAACTATGGCTACACCTTC.